Following are 10 T cell receptor beta chains from one sample sequenced in a study of CD4 T cell repertoires in COVID-19. No culture step preceded sequencing of the ex vivo isolated memory T cells. The table came from immunoSEQ multiplex PCR; TCRdb's copy has only in-frame clones and leaves some out. The sample consists of fewer than 25,000 clones, around 90% of them appearing once. Here the sequenced sample was central memory CD4+ T cells from blood, taken before the COVID-19 pandemic. The receptors come from a human donor who had COVID-19.

The chain carries TRBV25-1 and TRBJ2-7, with TRBD1 identical over 7 bases. The length of the CDR3 is 13 residues. Germline values: CDR1 MGHDK, CDR2 SYGVNS. V shed 5 bases and J 4 bases; nucleotides not matched to a gene: 5. CDR3 amino acids: CASSLQGRYEQYF. The CDR3 DNA is TGTGCCAGCAGTCTACAGGGGAGATACGAGCAGTACTTC.

The chain carries TRBV4-2 and TRBJ2-2, with 9 positions matching TRBD1. Per germline, CDR1 LGHNA and CDR2 YNFKEQ. This CDR3 contains 15 residues. With V trimmed by 3 bases and J by 7 bases, 6 bases remained unmatched. CDR3 sequence: CASSQRDREGGELFF. As DNA, the CDR3 is TGTGCCAGCAGCCAGAGGGACAGGGAGGGCGGGGAGCTGTTTTTT.

V and J are TRBV7-2 and TRBJ2-2; a possible D gene is TRBD2 (5 bases). CDR1 is SGHTA, CDR2 FQGNSA, per germline. The CDR3 has 17 residues. The germline V and J ends were trimmed by 3 bases and 5 bases, with 19 bases remaining between them. CDR3: CASSFHRIADLTGELFF. The CDR3 coding sequence is TGTGCCAGCAGCTTCCACCGGATTGCGGACTTGACCGGGGAGCTGTTTTTT.

The CDR3 sequence is CASKNRDYGYTF. CDR3 nucleotide sequence: TGTGCCAGTAAAAACAGGGACTATGGCTACACCTTC. This chain links TRBV19 with TRBJ1-2, with D maybe TRBD1 (6 bases). CDR1 and CDR2 (germline): LNHDA, SQIVND (reference sequence). This CDR3 spans 12 amino acids. V was shortened by 7 bases and J by 3 bases, with 9 bases between the two germline ends.

V is TRBV20-1 and J is TRBJ2-3; D unresolved. The CDR3 consists of 9 residues. V was trimmed by 8 bases and J by 5 bases, leaving 5 bases between them. CDR1 DFQATT and CDR2 SNEGSKA come from the germline V gene (reference sequence). CDR3 amino acids: CSPGDTQYF. CDR3 DNA sequence: TGCAGTCCCGGAGATACGCAGTATTTT.

The gene calls are TRBV7-8 and TRBJ1-5; D uncertain. Looked up from germline, CDR1 is SGHVS and CDR2 is FQNEAQ. This CDR3 contains 16 residues. V lost 4 bases to trimming and J lost 1 base, with 14 bases between them. The CDR3: CASSSEGGLSNQPQHF. The CDR3 DNA sequence: TGTGCCAGCAGCTCCGAGGGAGGGTTGAGCAATCAGCCCCAGCATTTT.

V and J are TRBV6-1 and TRBJ2-3; 13 nucleotides agree with TRBD2. The CDR3 runs 16 residues. The V segment lost 3 bases and the J segment 6 bases; nucleotides outside the gene matches: 6. Germline values: CDR1 MNHNS, CDR2 SASEGT. The CDR3 nucleotides read TGTGCCAGCAGTGATTGGACTAGCGGGAGTAAGGATACGCAGTATTTT. It encodes CASSDWTSGSKDTQYF.

This clone was counted only a few times. The chain has TRBV25-1 and TRBJ1-1; the match to TRBD1 covers 10 bases. This CDR3 is 15 amino acids long. CDR1 MGHDK and CDR2 SYGVNS come from the germline V gene. Losses at the gene ends were 3 bases for V and 4 bases for J; bases not matched to a gene: 5. CDR3 DNA: TGTGCCAGCAGTGATGGGACAGGGGCCGCCACTGAAGCTTTCTTT. This encodes CASSDGTGAATEAFF.

The rearrangement links TRBV10-1 to TRBJ1-6; 9 positions match TRBD1. The CDR3 is 14 residues long. Germline lookup yields CDR1 WNHNN and CDR2 SYGVQD (reference sequence). The V and J ends lost 8 bases and 9 bases, in that order; junction bases with no gene match: 8. DNA of the CDR3: TGCGCCAGCTCCCCGGGACAGGGTGGTTCACCCCTCCACTTT. Amino acids: CASSPGQGGSPLHF.

V is TRBV4-1 and J is TRBJ2-4; 7 positions agree with TRBD2. Trimming cost V 0 bases and J 1 base; bases outside gene matches: 6. The V gene's germline CDR1 is MGHRA and CDR2 YSYEKL. CDR3 length: 17 amino acids. The CDR3 nucleotides read TGCGCCAGCAGCCAAGAGGTGGTAGCGGGTGCCAAAAACATTCAGTACTTC. It specifies CASSQEVVAGAKNIQYF.